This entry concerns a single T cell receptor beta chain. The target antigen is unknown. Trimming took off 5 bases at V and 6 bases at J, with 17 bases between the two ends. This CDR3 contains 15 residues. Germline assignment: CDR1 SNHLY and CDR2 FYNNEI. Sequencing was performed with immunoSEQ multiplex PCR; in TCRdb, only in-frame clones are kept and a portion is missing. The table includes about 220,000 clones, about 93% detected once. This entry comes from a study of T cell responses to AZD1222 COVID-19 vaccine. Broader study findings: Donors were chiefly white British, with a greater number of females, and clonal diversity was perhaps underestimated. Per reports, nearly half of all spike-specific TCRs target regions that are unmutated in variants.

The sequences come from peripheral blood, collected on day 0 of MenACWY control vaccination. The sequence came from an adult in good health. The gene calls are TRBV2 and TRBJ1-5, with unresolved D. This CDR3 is CASSPGSQGSQPQHF. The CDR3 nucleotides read TGTGCCAGCAGTCCAGGTTCCCAAGGTAGTCAGCCCCAGCATTTT. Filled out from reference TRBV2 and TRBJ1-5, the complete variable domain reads EPEVTQTPSHQVTQMGQEVILRCVPISNHLYFYWYRQILGQKVEFLVSFYNNEISEKSEIFDDQFSVERPDGSNFTLKIRSTKLEDSAMYFCASSPGSQGSQPQHFGDGTRLSIL.